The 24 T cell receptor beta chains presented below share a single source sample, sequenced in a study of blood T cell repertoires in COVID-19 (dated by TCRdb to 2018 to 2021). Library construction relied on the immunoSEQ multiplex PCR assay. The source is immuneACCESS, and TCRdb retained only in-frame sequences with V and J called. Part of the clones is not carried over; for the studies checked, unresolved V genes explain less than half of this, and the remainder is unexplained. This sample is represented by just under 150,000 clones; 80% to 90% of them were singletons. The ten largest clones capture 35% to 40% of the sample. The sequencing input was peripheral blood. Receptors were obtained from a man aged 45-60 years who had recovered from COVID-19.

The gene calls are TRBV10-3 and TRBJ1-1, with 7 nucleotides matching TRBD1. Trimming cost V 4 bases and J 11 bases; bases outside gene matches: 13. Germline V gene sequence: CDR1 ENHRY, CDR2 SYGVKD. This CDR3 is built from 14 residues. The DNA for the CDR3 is TGTGCCATCAGTGTCTATGGGACAGTCGAAGTGGCTTTCTTT. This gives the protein CAISVYGTVEVAFF.

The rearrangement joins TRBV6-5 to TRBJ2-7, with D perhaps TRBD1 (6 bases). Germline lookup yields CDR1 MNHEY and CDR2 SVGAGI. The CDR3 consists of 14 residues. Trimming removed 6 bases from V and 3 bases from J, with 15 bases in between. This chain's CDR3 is CASSLGQDDYEQYF. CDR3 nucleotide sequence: TGTGCCAGCAGCCTGGGACAAGATGACTACGAGCAGTACTTC.

CDR3 DNA: TGTGCCACCAGCAGAGATGCAGCTAACTATGGCTACACCTTC. Protein sequence: CATSRDAANYGYTF. This sequence joins TRBV15 and TRBJ1-2; D call uncertain. V was cut by 0 bases and J by 0 bases, with 5 bases left in between. This CDR3 region has 14 residues. Germline V CDR1 and CDR2: LNHNV, YYDKDF (reference sequence).

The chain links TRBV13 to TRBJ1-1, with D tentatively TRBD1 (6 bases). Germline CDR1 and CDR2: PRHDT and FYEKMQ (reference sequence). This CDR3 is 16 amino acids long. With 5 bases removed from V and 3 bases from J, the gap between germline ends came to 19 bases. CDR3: CASSLITGGRYTEAFF. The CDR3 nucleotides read TGTGCCAGCAGCCTGATTACCGGGGGGCGGTACACTGAAGCTTTCTTT.

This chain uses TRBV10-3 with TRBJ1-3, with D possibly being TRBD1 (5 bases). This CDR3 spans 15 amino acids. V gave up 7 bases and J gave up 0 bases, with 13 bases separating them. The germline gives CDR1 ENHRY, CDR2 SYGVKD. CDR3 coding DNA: TGTGCCATCACTGCCGCGGGACTCTCTGGAAACACCATATATTTT. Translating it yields CAITAAGLSGNTIYF.

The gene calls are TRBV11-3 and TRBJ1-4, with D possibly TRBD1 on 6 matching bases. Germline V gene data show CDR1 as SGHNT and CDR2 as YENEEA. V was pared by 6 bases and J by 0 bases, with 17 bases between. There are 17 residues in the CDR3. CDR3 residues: CASSSGQTKATNEKLFF. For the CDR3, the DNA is TGTGCCAGCAGTTCCGGACAGACAAAAGCAACTAATGAAAAACTGTTTTTT.

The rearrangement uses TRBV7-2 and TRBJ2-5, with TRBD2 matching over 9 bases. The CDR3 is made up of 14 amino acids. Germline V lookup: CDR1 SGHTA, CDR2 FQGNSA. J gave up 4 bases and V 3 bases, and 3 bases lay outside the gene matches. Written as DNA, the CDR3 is TGTGCCAGCAGCTTGGCTAGCGGGACAGAGACCCAGTACTTC. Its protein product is CASSLASGTETQYF.

The CDR3 reads CASSQDSYSTVNTGELFF. The CDR3 DNA sequence: TGTGCCAGCAGCCAAGATTCATATTCTACCGTGAACACCGGGGAGCTGTTTTTT. The chain joins TRBV4-2 to TRBJ2-2; the D is unclear. The CDR3 consists of 18 residues. V was cut by 0 bases and J by 1 base, with 15 bases left in between. Germline CDR1 LGHNA, CDR2 YNFKEQ.

The CDR3 region is CASSNHRGRRDEQYF. The DNA of the CDR3 is TGTGCCAGCAGCAACCACAGGGGCCGCAGGGACGAGCAGTACTTC. The V gene is TRBV21-1, the J gene TRBJ2-7; the table's D call of TRBD1 was not tested on the DNA. TRBV21-1 is a listed pseudogene. The CDR3 spans 15 residues.

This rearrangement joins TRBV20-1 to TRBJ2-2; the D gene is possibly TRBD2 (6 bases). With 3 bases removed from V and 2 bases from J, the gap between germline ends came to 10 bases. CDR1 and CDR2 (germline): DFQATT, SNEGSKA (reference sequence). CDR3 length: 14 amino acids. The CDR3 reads CSASTGVNTGELFF. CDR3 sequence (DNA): TGCAGTGCTAGTACGGGGGTCAACACCGGGGAGCTGTTTTTT.

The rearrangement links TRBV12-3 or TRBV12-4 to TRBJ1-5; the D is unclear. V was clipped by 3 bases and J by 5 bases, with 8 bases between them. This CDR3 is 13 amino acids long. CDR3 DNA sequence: TGTGCCAGCAGTTTTGTTTCGGATCAGCCCCAGCATTTT. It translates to CASSFVSDQPQHF.

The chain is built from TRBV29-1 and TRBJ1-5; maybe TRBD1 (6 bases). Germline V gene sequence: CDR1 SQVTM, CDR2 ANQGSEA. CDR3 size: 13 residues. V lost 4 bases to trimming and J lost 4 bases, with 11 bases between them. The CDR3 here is CSVAGTPNQPQHF. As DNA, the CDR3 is TGCAGCGTTGCTGGGACACCTAATCAGCCCCAGCATTTT. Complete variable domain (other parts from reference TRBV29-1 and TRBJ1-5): SAVISQKPSRDICQRGTSLTIQCQVDSQVTMMFWYRQQPGQSLTLIATANQGSEATYESGFVIDKFPISRPNLTFSTLTVSNMSPEDSSIYLCSVAGTPNQPQHFGDGTRLSIL.

The CDR3 DNA reads TGTGCCAGCAGTTACGGGACACCAAACACTGAAGCTTTCTTT. It translates to CASSYGTPNTEAFF. V and J are TRBV6-5 and TRBJ1-1; maybe TRBD1 (6 bases). This CDR3 contains 14 residues. V lost 2 bases, J lost 2 bases, and 9 bases lay in between. Germline CDR1 and CDR2: MNHEY and SVGAGI.

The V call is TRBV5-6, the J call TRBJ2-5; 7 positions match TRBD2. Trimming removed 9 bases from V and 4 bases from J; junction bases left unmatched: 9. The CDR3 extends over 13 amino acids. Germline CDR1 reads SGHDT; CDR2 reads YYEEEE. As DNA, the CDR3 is TGTGCCACCGGGGAGGGGCTCGGAGAGACCCAGTACTTC. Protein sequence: CATGEGLGETQYF.

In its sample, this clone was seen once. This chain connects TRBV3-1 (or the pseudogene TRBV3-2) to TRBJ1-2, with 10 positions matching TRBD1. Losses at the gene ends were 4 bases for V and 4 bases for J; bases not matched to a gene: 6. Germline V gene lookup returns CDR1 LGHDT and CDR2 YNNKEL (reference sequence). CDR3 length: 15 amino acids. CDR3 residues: CASSLRDRGLYGYTF. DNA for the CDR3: TGTGCCAGCAGCCTCCGGGACAGGGGTCTCTATGGCTACACCTTC.

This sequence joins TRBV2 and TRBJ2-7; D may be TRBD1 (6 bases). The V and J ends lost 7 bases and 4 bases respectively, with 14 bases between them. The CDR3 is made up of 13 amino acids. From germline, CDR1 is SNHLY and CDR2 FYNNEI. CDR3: CASKGVRIYEQYF. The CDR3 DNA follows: TGTGCCAGCAAGGGGGTTCGTATTTACGAGCAGTACTTC.

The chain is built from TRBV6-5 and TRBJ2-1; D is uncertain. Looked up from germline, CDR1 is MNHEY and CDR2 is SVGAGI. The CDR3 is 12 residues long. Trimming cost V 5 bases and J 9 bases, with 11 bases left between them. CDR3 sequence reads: CASSPAGSEQFF. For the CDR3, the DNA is TGTGCCAGCAGTCCCGCCGGGTCTGAGCAGTTCTTC.

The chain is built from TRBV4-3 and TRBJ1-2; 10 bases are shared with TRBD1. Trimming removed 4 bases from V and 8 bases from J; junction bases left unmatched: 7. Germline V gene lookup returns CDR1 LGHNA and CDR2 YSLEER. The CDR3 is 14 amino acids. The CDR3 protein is CASSRQRDRGGYTF. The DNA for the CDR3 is TGCGCCAGCAGCCGACAGAGGGACAGGGGCGGCTACACCTTC.

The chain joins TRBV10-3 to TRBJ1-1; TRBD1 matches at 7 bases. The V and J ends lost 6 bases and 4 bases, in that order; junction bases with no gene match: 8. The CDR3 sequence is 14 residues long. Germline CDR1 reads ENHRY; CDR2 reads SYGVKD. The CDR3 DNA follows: TGTGCCATCAGGGAAAACCGGGACAGCACTGAAGCTTTCTTT. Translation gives CAIRENRDSTEAFF.

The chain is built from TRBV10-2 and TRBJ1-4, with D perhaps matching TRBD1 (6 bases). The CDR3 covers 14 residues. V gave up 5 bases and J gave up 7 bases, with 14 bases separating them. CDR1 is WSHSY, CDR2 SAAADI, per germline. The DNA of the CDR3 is TGCGCCAGCAGTTATGGGGGCGCGGGTGAAAAACTGTTTTTT. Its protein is CASSYGGAGEKLFF.

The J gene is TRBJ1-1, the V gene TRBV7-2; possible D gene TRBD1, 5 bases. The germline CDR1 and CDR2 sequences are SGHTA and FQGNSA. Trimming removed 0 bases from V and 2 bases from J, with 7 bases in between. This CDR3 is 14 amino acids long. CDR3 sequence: CASSLAGTNTEAFF. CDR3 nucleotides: TGTGCCAGCAGCTTAGCTGGGACTAACACTGAAGCTTTCTTT.

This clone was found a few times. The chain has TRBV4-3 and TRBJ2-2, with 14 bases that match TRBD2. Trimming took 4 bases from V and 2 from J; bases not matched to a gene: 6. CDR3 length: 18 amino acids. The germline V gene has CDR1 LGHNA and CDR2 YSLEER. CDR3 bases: TGCGCCAGCAGCCCGGGACTAGCGGGGGCCTATAACACCGGGGAGCTGTTTTTT. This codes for CASSPGLAGAYNTGELFF.

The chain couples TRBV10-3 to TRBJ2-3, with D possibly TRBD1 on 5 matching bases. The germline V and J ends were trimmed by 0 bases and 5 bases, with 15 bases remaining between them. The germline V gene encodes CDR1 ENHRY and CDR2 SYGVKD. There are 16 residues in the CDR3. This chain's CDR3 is CAISESVQGVLDTQYF. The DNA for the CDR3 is TGTGCCATCAGTGAGTCGGTACAAGGGGTCTTAGATACGCAGTATTTT.

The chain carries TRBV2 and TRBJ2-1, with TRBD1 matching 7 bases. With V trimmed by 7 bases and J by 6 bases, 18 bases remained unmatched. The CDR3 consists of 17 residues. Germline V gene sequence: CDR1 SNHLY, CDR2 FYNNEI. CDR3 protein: CASIEAVTGPGINEQFF. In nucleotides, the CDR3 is TGTGCCAGCATCGAAGCGGTGACAGGGCCGGGTATCAATGAGCAGTTCTTC.